Shown below are 16 T cell receptor beta chains from a single sample sequenced in a study of cytomegalovirus exposure and HLA in healthy donors. The PCR employed 60 Vbeta primers together with 13 Jbeta primers. The method was immunoSEQ multiplex PCR; TCRdb's version includes in-frame clones alone and lacks a portion of them. The top ten hold about 1% of the sample, which has fewer than 250,000 clones, around 90% seen once. The sample consisted of PBMCs. The receptors stem from a boy between 2 and 10 years old in good health and CMV-seronegative.

The chain combines TRBV12-5 with TRBJ2-7; D ambiguous. Trimming pared 0 bases from V and 0 bases from J, leaving 18 bases between. The CDR3 totals 18 residues. Germline CDR1 is LGHNT and CDR2 is FRNRAP. The CDR3 region has the DNA TGTGCTAGTGGTTTGGTACCCTCGACTCGGCTGAGCTCCTACGAGCAGTACTTC. Amino acid sequence: CASGLVPSTRLSSYEQYF.

The genes are TRBV25-1 and TRBJ2-7; unclear D gene. CDR3 length: 14 residues. Germline assignment: CDR1 MGHDK and CDR2 SYGVNS. Trimming shortened V by 3 bases and J by 2 bases, and 11 bases separated the two germline ends. The CDR3 here is CASSDPGLAYEQYF. The CDR3 DNA reads as TGTGCCAGCAGTGATCCGGGTTTAGCCTACGAGCAGTACTTC.

This clone was seen once. The rearrangement links TRBV5-1 to TRBJ2-1; D is possibly TRBD1 (6 bases). This CDR3 region has 13 residues. CDR1 is SGHRS, CDR2 YFSETQ, per germline. Trimming pared 4 bases from V and 5 bases from J, leaving 10 bases between. CDR3 loop: CASSVGHDNEQFF. The CDR3 DNA reads TGCGCCAGCAGCGTGGGACACGACAATGAGCAGTTCTTC.

The V gene is TRBV7-9, the J gene TRBJ2-2; the D is unclear. Looked up from germline, CDR1 is SEHNR and CDR2 is FQNEAQ (reference sequence). There are 14 residues in the CDR3. The V and J ends lost 2 bases and 6 bases respectively, with 10 bases between them. CDR3 residues: CASSLPEPPGELFF. In DNA, the CDR3 is TGTGCCAGCAGCTTACCGGAGCCTCCCGGGGAGCTGTTTTTT.

The chain links TRBV5-1 to TRBJ2-3; D may be TRBD1 (5 bases). The germline V gene has CDR1 SGHRS and CDR2 YFSETQ. V was shortened by 2 bases and J by 6 bases, with 16 bases between the two germline ends. The CDR3 consists of 15 residues. CDR3 DNA: TGCGCCAGCAGCTTATATGGGGCAACGGAGGATACGCAGTATTTT. It codes for CASSLYGATEDTQYF. Together with reference TRBV5-1 and TRBJ2-3, the CDR3 gives the full variable domain: KAGVTQTPRYLIKTRGQQVTLSCSPISGHRSVSWYQQTPGQGLQFLFEYFSETQRNKGNFPGRFSGRQFSNSRSEMNVSTLELGDSALYLCASSLYGATEDTQYFGPGTRLTVL.

V usage is TRBV2 and J usage is TRBJ2-1, with 8 bases identical to TRBD1. From germline, CDR1 is SNHLY and CDR2 FYNNEI. The ends lost 6 bases at V and 7 bases at J; junction bases unmatched: 8. This CDR3 region has 14 residues. CDR3 region: CASRAQGVGNEQFF. Here the CDR3 DNA reads TGTGCCAGCAGGGCACAGGGGGTTGGTAATGAGCAGTTCTTC.

The CDR3 sequence is CASSQGLLNTEAFF. CDR3 DNA: TGTGCCAGCAGCCAGGGACTGTTGAACACTGAAGCTTTCTTT. The chain has TRBV13 and TRBJ1-1; D is perhaps TRBD1 (5 bases). This CDR3 region has 14 residues. V gave up 5 bases and J gave up 0 bases, with 10 bases separating them. Per germline, CDR1 PRHDT and CDR2 FYEKMQ (reference sequence).

V and J are TRBV15 and TRBJ2-1; TRBD2 might be the D (5 bases). In germline, CDR1 is LNHNV, CDR2 YYDKDF (reference sequence). This CDR3 has 13 amino acids. The V and J ends lost 0 bases and 10 bases respectively, with 10 bases between them. For the CDR3, the DNA is TGTGCCACCAGCAGAGATCCGGGCGGGGAGCAGTTCTTC. Translation: CATSRDPGGEQFF.

This clone has just one count. The chain is built from TRBV6-1 and TRBJ1-1; D is perhaps TRBD1 (5 bases). The CDR3 contains 14 residues. From germline, CDR1 is MNHNS and CDR2 SASEGT. V lost 6 bases and J lost 1, with 12 bases in between. The CDR3 loop reads CASRGVGPNTEAFF. CDR3 DNA sequence: TGTGCCAGCAGAGGGGTAGGACCGAACACTGAAGCTTTCTTT.

This clone has a single count. The chain is built from TRBV25-1 and TRBJ2-4, with 8 bases that match TRBD2. Trimming at V came to 2 bases and at J to 6 bases, leaving 6 bases not matched to a gene. The CDR3 consists of 15 residues. Germline V gene sequence: CDR1 MGHDK, CDR2 SYGVNS. This CDR3 is CASSEISAGGNIQYF. The CDR3 DNA is TGTGCCAGCAGTGAAATCTCGGCGGGAGGAAACATTCAGTACTTC.

V and J are TRBV5-5 and TRBJ1-1; 9 bases match TRBD1. J lost 1 base, V lost 3 bases, and 1 base had no gene match. Germline V gives CDR1 SGHKS, CDR2 YYEKEE (reference sequence). This CDR3 spans 14 amino acids. CDR3 region: CASSSQGANTEAFF. The CDR3, as DNA: TGTGCCAGCAGCTCACAGGGGGCGAACACTGAAGCTTTCTTT.

This clone has a single count. The V and J genes are TRBV5-1 and TRBJ1-6; no reliable D call. This CDR3 is 16 amino acids long. V was clipped by 0 bases and J by 0 bases, with 7 bases between them. CDR1 SGHRS and CDR2 YFSETQ come from the germline V gene. The DNA for the CDR3 is TGCGCCAGCAGCTTGGGTACCAGCTCCTATAATTCACCCCTCCACTTT. It codes for CASSLGTSSYNSPLHF.

This sequence joins TRBV28 and TRBJ1-2; D gene uncertain. V was pared by 6 bases and J by 8 bases, with 16 bases between. CDR3 length: 13 residues. CDR1 MDHEN and CDR2 SYDVKM come from the germline V gene. CDR3 bases: TGTGCCAGCAGATTGACCGCGACGGGGGGCTACACCTTC. Translating it yields CASRLTATGGYTF.

The V and J genes are TRBV6-6 and TRBJ2-7; possibly TRBD1 for D (5 bases). V shed 3 bases and J shed 0 bases, with 15 bases lying between them. The CDR3 sequence is 16 residues long. Germline V gene lookup returns CDR1 MNHNY and CDR2 SVGAGI (reference sequence). The CDR3 loop reads CASSYSAGHPSYEQYF. The DNA of the CDR3 is TGTGCCAGCAGTTATTCTGCAGGGCACCCCTCCTACGAGCAGTACTTC.

The rearrangement links TRBV18 to TRBJ2-7, with 9 nucleotides matching TRBD1. The length of the CDR3 is 15 residues. Per germline, CDR1 KGHSH and CDR2 LQKENI. The ends lost 0 bases at V and 6 bases at J; junction bases unmatched: 6. Here the CDR3 reads CASSPPEGQGPEQYF. CDR3 sequence (DNA): TGTGCCAGCTCACCACCGGAGGGACAGGGACCCGAGCAGTACTTC.

This rearrangement joins TRBV30 to TRBJ2-3, with 7 bases identical to TRBD2. The germline CDR1 and CDR2 sequences are GTSNPN and SVGIG (reference sequence). V trimming: 2 bases; J trimming: 0 bases; junction bases outside the gene matches: 11. The CDR3 totals 17 residues. The CDR3 DNA sequence: TGTGCCTGGAGTAGATTTTGGCGGGAGCCTAGCACAGATACGCAGTATTTT. It encodes CAWSRFWREPSTDTQYF.